These 13 T cell receptor beta chains share one sample of origin, sequenced in a study of blood T cell repertoires in COVID-19. Clones were read by immunoSEQ multiplex PCR, and TCRdb kept only the in-frame ones, dropping some. The data hold roughly 120,000 clones, with about 90% observed a single time. The sequenced material came from peripheral blood. The receptors were gathered from a woman in her forties or fifties with active or convalescent COVID-19.

The chain employs TRBV28 and TRBJ2-1; a possible D gene is TRBD2 (6 bases). In germline, CDR1 is MDHEN, CDR2 SYDVKM. V was shortened by 9 bases and J by 6 bases, with 21 bases between the two germline ends. The CDR3 loop spans 15 amino acids. The CDR3 DNA reads TGTGCCAGTCCCCCGTCGGCGGGATTCCTCAATGAGCAGTTCTTC. Amino acids: CASPPSAGFLNEQFF.

The V and J genes are TRBV9 and TRBJ1-4, with TRBD1 as a possible D gene (5 bases). Trimming removed 3 bases from V and 7 bases from J, with 10 bases in between. The CDR3 totals 13 residues. Germline CDR1 is SGDLS and CDR2 is YYNGEE. The CDR3 DNA follows: TGTGCCAGCAGCGGTCGGGGGGGTGAAAAACTGTTTTTT. Translated, it gives CASSGRGGEKLFF.

The rearrangement joins TRBV9 to TRBJ1-2; 12 bases agree with TRBD1. Germline V CDR1 and CDR2: SGDLS, YYNGEE. The CDR3 is 14 amino acids. Germline trimming cut 0 bases from V and 10 bases from J; bases unmatched to any gene: 4. CDR3 nucleotide sequence: TGTGCCAGCAGCGTAGTGGGACAGGGGGCTGTCTACACCTTC. Its translation is CASSVVGQGAVYTF.

The chain uses TRBV10-3 and TRBJ2-1, with TRBD2 matching over 16 bases. CDR1 ENHRY and CDR2 SYGVKD come from the germline V gene. CDR3 length: 20 residues. V was pared by 0 bases and J by 6 bases, with 11 bases of the junction left unmatched. This CDR3 is CAISESSGTSGRAGSNEQFF. The DNA of the CDR3 is TGTGCCATCAGTGAGTCGAGCGGGACTAGCGGGAGGGCCGGGAGCAATGAGCAGTTCTTC.

The chain combines TRBV28 with TRBJ2-1; 11 positions agree with TRBD1. Germline values: CDR1 MDHEN, CDR2 SYDVKM. This CDR3 region has 15 residues. V dropped 7 bases and J dropped 4; count of bases not matched to a gene: 6. The CDR3 loop reads CASNPDRGLYNEQFF. CDR3 nucleotides: TGTGCCAGCAACCCGGACAGGGGGCTGTACAATGAGCAGTTCTTC. The full variable domain, completed using reference TRBV28 and TRBJ2-1, is DVKVTQSSRYLVKRTGEKVFLECVQDMDHENMFWYRQDPGLGLRLIYFSYDVKMKEKGDIPEGYSVSREKKERFSLILESASTNQTSMYLCASNPDRGLYNEQFFGPGTRLTVL.

V and J are TRBV27 and TRBJ1-4, with 7 bases identical to TRBD1. J gave up 4 bases and V 5 bases, and 7 bases lay outside the gene matches. Per germline, CDR1 MNHEY and CDR2 SMNVEV (reference sequence). CDR3 length equals 15 residues. CDR3 nucleotide sequence: TGTGCCAGCAGTATAGGACAGGCAAATAATGAAAAACTGTTTTTT. It encodes CASSIGQANNEKLFF.

This chain joins TRBV10-3 and TRBJ2-5; 11 bases line up with TRBD1. J was trimmed by 5 bases and V by 9 bases; bases with no gene match: 2. The CDR3 is made up of 12 amino acids. Germline loops: CDR1 ENHRY, CDR2 SYGVKD. The CDR3 is CAIRDRGETQYF. The CDR3 DNA is TGTGCCATACGGGACAGGGGGGAGACCCAGTACTTC.

The rearrangement links TRBV27 to TRBJ2-7; D is possibly TRBD1 (5 bases). The V gene's germline CDR1 is MNHEY and CDR2 SMNVEV (reference sequence). V was clipped by 7 bases and J by 2 bases, with 15 bases between them. The CDR3 extends over 14 amino acids. The CDR3 DNA follows: TGTGCCAGCACCCCTCCGGACATCCCCTACGAGCAGTACTTC. It encodes CASTPPDIPYEQYF.

The rearrangement joins TRBV5-1 to TRBJ1-2; 9 bases are shared with TRBD1. V dropped 4 bases and J dropped 3; count of bases not matched to a gene: 13. The CDR3 has 17 amino acids. Looked up from germline, CDR1 is SGHRS and CDR2 is YFSETQ. This CDR3 reads CASSGSSLDRGDYGYTF. The CDR3 coding sequence is TGCGCCAGCAGCGGGAGTAGTCTAGACAGGGGGGACTATGGCTACACCTTC.

V is TRBV5-1 and J is TRBJ2-6; 7 nucleotides agree with TRBD2. The CDR3 is 15 amino acids. V dropped 5 bases and J dropped 0; count of bases not matched to a gene: 2. CDR1 SGHRS and CDR2 YFSETQ come from the germline V gene. The CDR3 loop reads CASRGGSSGANVLTF. The CDR3 bases are TGCGCCAGCAGGGGCGGGAGCTCTGGGGCCAACGTCCTGACTTTC.

The J gene is TRBJ2-7, the V gene TRBV18; 8 nucleotides line up with TRBD1. Germline V gives CDR1 KGHSH, CDR2 LQKENI. There are 16 residues in the CDR3. The junction had 5 bases not matched to a gene; V was cut back by 0 bases and J by 1 base. Here the CDR3 reads CASSPPGQVLSYEQYF. Here the CDR3 DNA reads TGTGCCAGCTCACCACCGGGACAGGTCCTTTCCTACGAGCAGTACTTC. Full variable domain (outside the CDR3, taken from reference TRBV18 and TRBJ2-7): NAGVMQNPRHLVRRRGQEARLRCSPMKGHSHVYWYRQLPEEGLKFMVYLQKENIIDESGMPKERFSAEFPKEGPSILRIQQVVRGDSAAYFCASSPPGQVLSYEQYFGPGTRLTVT.

The CDR3 sequence is CASSLYERYSNQPQHF. The DNA for the CDR3 is TGTGCCAGCAGTTTATATGAACGGTATAGCAATCAGCCCCAGCATTTT. The chain couples TRBV28 to TRBJ1-5; no clear D. Germline assignment: CDR1 MDHEN and CDR2 SYDVKM. Deletions cut 1 base from V and 0 bases from J, with 10 bases between. This CDR3 is built from 16 residues. The full variable domain, with the rest looked up from reference TRBV28 and TRBJ1-5, is DVKVTQSSRYLVKRTGEKVFLECVQDMDHENMFWYRQDPGLGLRLIYFSYDVKMKEKGDIPEGYSVSREKKERFSLILESASTNQTSMYLCASSLYERYSNQPQHFGDGTRLSIL.

This chain connects TRBV6-4 to TRBJ2-3; 9 positions match TRBD2. The CDR3 extends over 15 amino acids. Trimming at V came to 0 bases and at J to 6 bases, leaving 4 bases not matched to a gene. Germline CDR1 reads MRHNA; CDR2 reads SNTAGT. The CDR3 coding sequence is TGTGCCAGCAGTGACTCGGCGGGAGGGCCCGATACGCAGTATTTT. It encodes CASSDSAGGPDTQYF.